Below, 18 T cell receptor beta chains from the same sample are listed, as sequenced in a study of blood T cells in healthy people across ages. Using a J-beta primer mix together with a sample-barcoded 5' primer, a second PCR was run for about 7 to 12 cycles. TCRdb re-called the 5' RACE reads through MiXCR, storing one row per CDR3 protein. Among about 800,000 distinct CDR3 sequences, around 25% were seen once, and the ten largest hold under 4.5%. A further study also used this sample, focusing on T cells of mothers and their children.

Sequencing was done on a sample of blood. These receptors came from a boy aged 10-17 years in good health.

The rearrangement joins TRBV27 to TRBJ1-2; D remains ambiguous. V lost 0 bases to trimming and J lost 3 bases, with 11 bases between them. Germline V gives CDR1 MNHEY, CDR2 SMNVEV (reference sequence). This CDR3 is 15 amino acids long. In nucleotides, the CDR3 is TGTGCCAGCAGTTTATCGAAGGGTCTATACTATGGCTACACCTTC. Translation: CASSLSKGLYYGYTF.

V gene TRBV12-3 or TRBV12-4 combines with J gene TRBJ2-5; unclear D gene. This CDR3 contains 12 residues. V gave up 6 bases and J gave up 5 bases, with 10 bases separating them. In DNA form, the CDR3 reads TGTGCCAGCAGGGGCGTCCGGGAGACCCAGTACTTC. Translated: CASRGVRETQYF.

As regards this clonotype: Germline is not matched at one junction end, which may reflect a read error. J is TRBJ1-3 and V is TRBV9; tentative D call: TRBD1 (6 bases). From germline, CDR1 is SGDLS and CDR2 YYNGEE. The CDR3 sequence is 16 residues long. CDR3 in DNA: TGTGCCAGCAGCCAAAGGGGGAGCAGCTCTGGAAACCCCATATATTTT. It specifies CASSQRGSSSGNPIYF.

V and J are TRBV29-1 and TRBJ2-7; D unresolved. This CDR3 spans 12 amino acids. The germline V gene has CDR1 SQVTM and CDR2 ANQGSEA. The V and J ends lost 4 bases and 6 bases respectively, with 13 bases between them. The chain's CDR3 is CSVGFLGGEQYF. In DNA form, the CDR3 reads TGCAGCGTTGGCTTCTTGGGCGGCGAGCAGTACTTC.

This clonotype was counted many times. The chain uses TRBV5-6 and TRBJ1-2, with no clear D. CDR3 length equals 12 residues. The V gene's germline CDR1 is SGHDT and CDR2 YYEEEE. Trimming took off 0 bases at V and 3 bases at J, with 3 bases between the two ends. The CDR3 reads CASSLDYYGYTF. CDR3 sequence (DNA): TGTGCCAGCAGCTTGGACTACTATGGCTACACCTTC.

The chain recombines TRBV28 with TRBJ2-7, with TRBD2 matching 9 bases. Germline CDR1 MDHEN, CDR2 SYDVKM. This CDR3 is 14 amino acids long. V gave up 7 bases and J gave up 6 bases; unmatched junction bases: 10. CDR3: CASTLAGRMSEQYF. The CDR3 bases are TGTGCCAGCACCCTAGCGGGGAGAATGAGCGAGCAGTACTTC.

This clonotype was seen a few times. The chain joins TRBV9 to TRBJ1-2; tentative D call: TRBD1 (6 bases). Per the germline V gene, CDR1 is SGDLS and CDR2 is YYNGEE. V lost 3 bases, J lost 4 bases, and 19 bases lay in between. There are 16 residues in the CDR3. CDR3 bases: TGTGCCAGCAGCGCCCAAGGGGGGGGGCCTGGCTATGGCTACACCTTC. It codes for CASSAQGGGPGYGYTF.

The V gene is TRBV28, the J gene TRBJ2-5, with D maybe TRBD2 (6 bases). V lost 3 bases and J 3 bases, leaving 17 bases between the germline ends. Germline assignment: CDR1 MDHEN and CDR2 SYDVKM. The CDR3 is 16 residues long. The CDR3 DNA follows: TGTGCCAGCAGTTTTCTAACTAGCCGCCGAAAAGAGACCCAGTACTTC. Its protein is CASSFLTSRRKETQYF. Based on the CDR3 plus reference TRBV28 and TRBJ2-5, the full variable domain is DVKVTQSSRYLVKRTGEKVFLECVQDMDHENMFWYRQDPGLGLRLIYFSYDVKMKEKGDIPEGYSVSREKKERFSLILESASTNQTSMYLCASSFLTSRRKETQYFGPGTRLLVL.

This clonotype was seen a handful of times. V is TRBV9 and J is TRBJ2-3; TRBD1 might be the D (6 bases). Germline-derived CDR1 and CDR2 are SGDLS and YYNGEE. Trimming shortened V by 7 bases and J by 2 bases, and 17 bases separated the two germline ends. The CDR3 extends over 15 amino acids. CDR3 sequence reads: CASASDRRVTDTQYF. The CDR3, as DNA: TGTGCCAGCGCATCCGACAGGAGAGTCACAGATACGCAGTATTTT.

This rearrangement joins TRBV19 to TRBJ2-1; 7 bases fit TRBD1. J gave up 2 bases and V 5 bases, and 6 bases lay outside the gene matches. The CDR3 has 15 residues. The germline gives CDR1 LNHDA, CDR2 SQIVND (reference sequence). This CDR3 is CASSPPGQPYNEQFF. Written as DNA, the CDR3 is TGTGCCAGTAGTCCGCCGGGACAGCCCTACAATGAGCAGTTCTTC.

The chain carries TRBV5-6 and TRBJ1-1; 9 nucleotides agree with TRBD1. V lost 4 bases to trimming and J lost 7 bases; unmatched junction nucleotides: 17. In germline, CDR1 is SGHDT, CDR2 YYEEEE. The CDR3 has 17 amino acids. The CDR3 here is CASSGGTGFLQRSEAFF. In DNA form, the CDR3 reads TGTGCCAGCAGCGGGGGGACAGGGTTCTTGCAGAGGAGTGAAGCTTTCTTT.

This chain uses TRBV20-1 with TRBJ1-2; D gene unclear. Trimming removed 3 bases at V and 6 bases at J, with 17 bases between. This CDR3 contains 14 residues. CDR1 is DFQATT and CDR2 is SNEGSKA in the germline V gene (reference sequence). This chain's CDR3 is CSASSSPGSDGYTF. CDR3 in DNA: TGCAGTGCTAGTTCTTCCCCGGGTTCCGATGGCTACACCTTC.

This clonotype appeared a few times. The J gene is TRBJ2-5, the V gene TRBV7-2; TRBD2 matches 14 bases. This CDR3 spans 16 amino acids. The V segment lost 5 bases and the J segment 4 bases; nucleotides outside the gene matches: 6. Germline CDR1 reads SGHTA; CDR2 reads FQGNSA. CDR3: CASSPTSGRAPETQYF. The DNA of the CDR3 is TGTGCCAGCAGCCCGACTAGCGGGAGGGCCCCAGAGACCCAGTACTTC.

J is TRBJ2-5 and V is TRBV2; 7 bases map to TRBD2. The tail of the sequence fits TRBJ2-1 better, so the J call may be wrong. Germline CDR1 SNHLY, CDR2 FYNNEI. The CDR3 totals 16 residues. The CDR3 region is CASSEARGGRRPEQFF. CDR3 DNA sequence: TGTGCCAGCAGTGAAGCGCGCGGGGGACGGAGGCCCGAGCAGTTCTTC.

The rearrangement links TRBV28 to TRBJ2-6; the D gene is possibly TRBD2 (7 bases). The CDR3 runs 16 residues. The V and J ends lost 7 bases and 1 base respectively, with 14 bases between them. Germline loops: CDR1 MDHEN, CDR2 SYDVKM. The CDR3 protein is CASTGGGRSGANVLTF. For the CDR3, the DNA is TGTGCCAGCACAGGCGGGGGCAGGTCTGGGGCCAACGTCCTGACTTTC.

The chain uses TRBV12-3 or TRBV12-4 and TRBJ2-2; 7 nucleotides match TRBD2. This CDR3 is 13 amino acids long. V shed 5 bases and J 6 bases; nucleotides not matched to a gene: 3. CDR3 in DNA: TGTGCCAGCAGTCCGCGGGAGCCCGGGGAGCTGTTTTTT. Encoded protein: CASSPREPGELFF.

This clonotype was picked up a small number of times. The chain is built from TRBV3-1 and TRBJ1-3, with D perhaps TRBD1 (5 bases). The CDR3 has 17 residues. CDR1 is LGHDT and CDR2 is YNNKEL in the germline V gene (reference sequence). The ends were cut back, 2 bases at V and 2 bases at J, with 16 bases in the middle. The DNA for the CDR3 is TGTGCCAGCAGCCAAAGTCTAGGGACCGGGACTGGAAACACCATATATTTT. Its protein product is CASSQSLGTGTGNTIYF.

This clonotype showed up just a few times. The rearrangement joins TRBV28 to TRBJ2-3; the match to TRBD2 covers 11 bases. With 6 bases clipped from V and 4 bases from J, the junction kept 21 bases outside the gene matches. Germline V gene sequence: CDR1 MDHEN, CDR2 SYDVKM. CDR3 length equals 20 residues. The CDR3 reads CASRRGTSGTFGTYADTQYF. The DNA of the CDR3 is TGTGCCAGCAGGCGCGGGACTAGCGGTACTTTCGGGACCTATGCAGATACGCAGTATTTT. Combining the CDR3 with reference TRBV28 and TRBJ2-3 gives the whole variable domain DVKVTQSSRYLVKRTGEKVFLECVQDMDHENMFWYRQDPGLGLRLIYFSYDVKMKEKGDIPEGYSVSREKKERFSLILESASTNQTSMYLCASRRGTSGTFGTYADTQYFGPGTRLTVL.